This T cell receptor beta chain was identified in a study of shared clonotypes between healthy human individuals (TCRdb year 2020). For context, the study as a whole: A few men and two women, aged 18 to 49 years, made up the cohort. For each donor, CD4 naive and CD4 memory were each given three plates, CD8 naive was given two plates, and CD8 memory was given one plate. To estimate repertoire size and how much clonotypes are shared between individuals, the study performed deep sequencing of blood TCR repertoires from 4 to 6 healthy adults. Different laboratories and diverse techniques were used to prepare libraries and sequence TCR repertoires, to increase sequencing depth and limit assay-specific biases. Leukapheresis yielded between about 0.9 and 9 billion PBMCs per donor.

Using the deep immunoSEQ assay, TCR CDR3 regions were amplified from genomic DNA by multiplex PCR. Extracted genomic DNA from each cell subset was distributed evenly across all wells of several immunoSEQ 96-well plates, and each plate was treated as a replicate. For sorted subsets, about 0.2 ug genomic DNA, equal to 30,000 or so T cell genomes, was loaded into each replicate PCR. Purified libraries were measured with a Qubit 3.0 fluorometer, size-checked on a Bioanalyzer 2100, and measured again with the KAPA Library Quantification kit. A separate single-read 150-cycle Illumina NextSeq 550 flow cell was used to sequence each immunoSEQ 96-well plate. In the authors' own workflow: Because the immunoSEQ output held only junctional sequences and lacked quality scores, the filtering could not match the filtering applied to full-length reads. Sequences were annotated with PyIR, a Python wrapper for IgBLAST v1.9, using IMGT germline references to assign V/J genes and CDR3. Reads were filtered out if the reads had weak V/J assignments (E-value above 1e-6), no CDR3, stop codons, out-of-frame junctions, or ambiguous translated residues. V3J clonotypes were defined as sequences sharing the same inferred V gene, J gene, and CDR3 amino acid sequence. The percentage overlap between two repertoires was calculated by dividing the number of shared unique clonotypes by the size of the smaller repertoire. RTK rarefaction, the Chao1 estimator, and Recon v2.1 estimates of unobserved clonotypes were used to assess repertoire richness. Generation probabilities were computed with OLGA for all TCRbeta clonotypes obtained by the gDNA method from four donors. The table comes from immuneACCESS by way of TCRdb, which keeps in-frame sequences with V and J called. Part of the clones is missing from these tables; in studies checked, under half for an unresolved V gene and the rest for unknown reasons. V and J calls and clone size come straight from that table; D and trimming were deduced from the DNA. The sample data list some 800,000 clones, and nearly 95% of these were observed just once. The top ten constitute around 24% of the sample.

With respect to this clone: No cognate antigen has been identified for it. Base qualities are not at hand, and no much larger clone is one base apart.

CD8 naive samples were CD45RO-negative cells positively selected for CCR7, giving a CD45RA+CCR7+ population that excluded TemRA cells. The donors were healthy, HIV-negative adults with no recently reported acute infections or vaccinations. Every donor was a Caucasian adult living in Nashville, Tennessee, USA. After blood collection by leukapheresis, PBMCs were isolated using Ficoll-Histopaque density gradient centrifugation and then cryopreserved in the vapor phase of liquid nitrogen. Analytical flow cytometry was used to check the purity and quantity of every magnetically sorted T cell population. Each sorted fraction had its genomic DNA isolated and then quantified by UV absorbance on a Nanodrop 2000c. Looking up the germline V gene (reference sequence) yields CDR1 MNHEY and CDR2 SMNVEV. Spanning cysteine to phenylalanine, the CDR3 consists of 14 amino acids. Only the CDR3 region is kept as DNA, spanning 42 bases read in frame from base 1. The germline ends are 16 bases apart after V is trimmed by 5 bases and J by 6 bases.

Findings and caveats that apply to the study as a whole: Across a handful of donors, 5% to 6% of naive CD4, roughly 3.5% of naive CD8, approximately 2.5% of memory CD4, and roughly 0.41% of memory CD8 clonotypes were shared. Naive subsets generally had larger estimated clonotype richness than memory subsets did. Sampling was restricted to blood, and TCR repertoires in tissues likely differ from the TCR repertoires found in blood. The genetic and exposure-history diversity represented was limited by the small number of donors. Based on pairwise subsampling, the degree of clonotype sharing among donors was expected to be affected by sequencing depth. Clonotypes shared by all four sorted-subset donors showed higher generation probabilities than non-shared clonotypes. Rarefaction of sorted-subset datasets indicated incomplete sequencing despite the large sequencing depth.

This receptor was identified in a man aged 25 to 40 in good health. The chain is made from TRBV27 and TRBJ1-1, with a weak D call of TRBD1 (6 bases match). Sequenced: naive CD8+ T cells sorted from blood. This specimen's cell subset or site label, per the study, means: CD45RA+CCR7+. DNA sequence: TGTGCCAGCAGTATCGCCCGGAACAGGGCTGAAGCTTTCTTT. Its translation is CASSIARNRAEAFF.